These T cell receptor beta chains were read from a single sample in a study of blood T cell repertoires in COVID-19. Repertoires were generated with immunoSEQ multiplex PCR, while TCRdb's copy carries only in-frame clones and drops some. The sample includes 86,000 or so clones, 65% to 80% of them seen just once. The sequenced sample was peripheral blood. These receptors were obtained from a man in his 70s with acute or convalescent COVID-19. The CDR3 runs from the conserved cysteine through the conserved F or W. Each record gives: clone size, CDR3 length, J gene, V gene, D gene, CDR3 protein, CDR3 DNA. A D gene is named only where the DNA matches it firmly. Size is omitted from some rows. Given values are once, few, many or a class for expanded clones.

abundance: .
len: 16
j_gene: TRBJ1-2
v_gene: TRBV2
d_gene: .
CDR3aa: CASSDPSGFEDYGYTF
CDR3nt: TGTGCCAGCAGTGATCCGTCGGGGTTTGAGGACTATGGCTACACCTTC

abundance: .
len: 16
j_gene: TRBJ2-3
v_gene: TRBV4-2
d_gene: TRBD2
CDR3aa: CASSQPAAGGSDTQYF
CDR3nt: TGTGCCAGCAGCCAACCAGCAGCGGGGGGGTCAGATACGCAGTATTTT

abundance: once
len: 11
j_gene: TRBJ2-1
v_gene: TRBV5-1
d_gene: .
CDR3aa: CASSAGREQFF
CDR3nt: TGCGCCAGCAGCGCCGGTCGTGAGCAGTTCTTC

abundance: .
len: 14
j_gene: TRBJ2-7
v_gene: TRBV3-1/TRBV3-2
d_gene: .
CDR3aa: CASSQGTAPREQYF
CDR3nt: TGTGCCAGCAGCCAAGGGACAGCCCCTCGAGAGCAGTACTTC

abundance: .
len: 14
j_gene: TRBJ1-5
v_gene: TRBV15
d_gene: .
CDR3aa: CATSRASVIQPQHF
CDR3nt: TGTGCCACCAGCAGAGCCTCGGTCATACAGCCCCAGCATTTT

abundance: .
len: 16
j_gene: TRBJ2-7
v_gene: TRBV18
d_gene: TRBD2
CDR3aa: CASSPKLAGSSYEQYF
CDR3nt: TGTGCCAGCTCACCAAAGCTAGCGGGGTCATCCTACGAGCAGTACTTC

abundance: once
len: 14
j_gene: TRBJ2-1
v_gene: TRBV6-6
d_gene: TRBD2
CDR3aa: CASSWEGTYNEQFF
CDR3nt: TGTGCCAGCAGTTGGGAGGGTACTTACAATGAGCAGTTCTTC

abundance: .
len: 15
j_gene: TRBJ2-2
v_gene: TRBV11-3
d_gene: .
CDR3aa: CASSSGHPFTGELFF
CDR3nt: TGTGCCAGCAGCTCGGGACATCCGTTCACCGGGGAGCTGTTTTTT

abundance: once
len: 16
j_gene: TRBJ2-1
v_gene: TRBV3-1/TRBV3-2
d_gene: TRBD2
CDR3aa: CASSLGLGLAVDEQFF
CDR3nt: TGTGCCAGCAGCCTCGGCTTAGGACTAGCGGTAGATGAGCAGTTCTTC

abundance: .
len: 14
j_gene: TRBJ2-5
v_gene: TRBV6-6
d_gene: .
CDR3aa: CATAPGHLQETQYF
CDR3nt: TGTGCTACCGCTCCGGGACACCTACAAGAGACCCAGTACTTC

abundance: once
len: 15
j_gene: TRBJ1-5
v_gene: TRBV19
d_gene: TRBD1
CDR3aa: CASSKTGGNNQPQHF
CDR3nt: TGTGCCAGTAGTAAGACAGGGGGCAACAATCAGCCCCAGCATTTT

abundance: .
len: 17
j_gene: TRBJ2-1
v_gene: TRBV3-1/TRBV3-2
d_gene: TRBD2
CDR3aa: CASSPSILAGGYNEQFF
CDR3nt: TGTGCCAGCAGCCCAAGTATACTAGCGGGGGGCTACAATGAGCAGTTCTTC

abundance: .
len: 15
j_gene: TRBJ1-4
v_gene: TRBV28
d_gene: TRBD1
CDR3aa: CASMGVGQGGEKLFF
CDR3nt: TGTGCCAGTATGGGGGTGGGACAGGGAGGAGAAAAACTGTTTTTT

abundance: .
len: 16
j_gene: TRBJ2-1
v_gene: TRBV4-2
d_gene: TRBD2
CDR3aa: CASSQVTSGDYNEQFF
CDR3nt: TGTGCCAGCAGCCAAGTAACTAGCGGGGACTACAATGAGCAGTTCTTC

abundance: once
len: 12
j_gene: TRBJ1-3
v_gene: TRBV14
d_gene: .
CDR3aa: CASSQGGNTIYF
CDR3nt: TGTGCCAGCAGCCAAGGAGGTAACACCATATATTTT

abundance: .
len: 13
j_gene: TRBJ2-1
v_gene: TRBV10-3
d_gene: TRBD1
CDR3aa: CAISEQGGNEQFF
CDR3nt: TGTGCCATCAGTGAACAGGGGGGCAATGAGCAGTTCTTC

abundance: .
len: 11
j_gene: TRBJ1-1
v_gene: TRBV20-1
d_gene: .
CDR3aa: CSASADTEAFF
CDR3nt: TGCAGTGCTAGTGCCGACACTGAAGCTTTCTTT

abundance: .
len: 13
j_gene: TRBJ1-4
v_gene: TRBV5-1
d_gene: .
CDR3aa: CASSYSSNEKLFF
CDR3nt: TGCGCCAGCAGCTACAGCTCGAATGAAAAACTGTTTTTT

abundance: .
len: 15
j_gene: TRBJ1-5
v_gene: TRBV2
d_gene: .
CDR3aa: CASSEVRTGAGPQHF
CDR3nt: TGTGCCAGCAGTGAAGTAAGGACGGGCGCGGGGCCCCAGCATTTT

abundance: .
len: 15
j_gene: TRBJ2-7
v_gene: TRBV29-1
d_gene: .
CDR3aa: CSVETRAGRAYEQYF
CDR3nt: TGCAGCGTTGAAACGAGGGCGGGCCGTGCCTACGAGCAGTACTTC

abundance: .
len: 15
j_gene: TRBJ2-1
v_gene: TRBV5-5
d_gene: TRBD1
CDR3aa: CASSPRQGAFYEQFF
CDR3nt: TGTGCCAGCAGCCCGCGACAGGGGGCTTTCTATGAGCAGTTCTTC

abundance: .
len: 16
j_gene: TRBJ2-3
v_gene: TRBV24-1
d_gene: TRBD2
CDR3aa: CATSVTSGAFGDTQYF
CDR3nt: TGTGCCACCAGTGTTACTAGCGGGGCCTTTGGGGATACGCAGTATTTT

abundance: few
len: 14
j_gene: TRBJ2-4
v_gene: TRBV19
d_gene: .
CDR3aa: CASSNSRRGWIQYF
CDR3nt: TGTGCCAGTAGTAACTCCCGTCGGGGTTGGATTCAGTACTTC